The T cell receptor (beta chain) described here comes from a study of T cells in Graves' hyperthyroidism and ophthalmopathy. With a duration under 2 months, the hyperthyroidism was newly diagnosed in patients aged 18 to 65. Every diagnosis used clinical symptoms, serum thyroxine and TRAb, thyroid ultrasound and orbital computed tomography. The TCR beta CDR3 regions underwent amplification using RNA transcripts as the source. In the first-round RT-PCR of the TCR CDR3, the HTBI primer set was used. MiXCR, applied by TCRdb to the multiplex PCR reads, yields one record per CDR3 protein. The profile shows under 450,000 distinct CDR3 sequences, about a sixth of them singletons. The CDR3 runs to 14 residues. Germline V gene data show CDR1 as SQVTM and CDR2 as ANQGSEA. V was pared by 4 bases and J by 2 bases, with 3 bases of the junction left unmatched. This clonotype was seen repeatedly, ten times or more.

The gene calls are TRBV29-1 and TRBJ2-1; 9 bases line up with TRBD1. This TCR derives from a woman aged 25 to 39 with Graves' hyperthyroidism that later progressed to Graves' ophthalmopathy. Sequencing used blood. CDR3 protein: CSVGGQGPYNEQFF. The CDR3 DNA reads TGCAGCGTTGGAGGACAGGGGCCCTACAATGAGCAGTTCTTC.